The present T cell receptor beta chain was sequenced within a study of spatial heterogeneity in lung cancer. In the study overall: The average count in raw reads for each unique TCR and UMI combination exceeded eight appearances.

Study-wide findings and caveats: Ubiquitous expanded tumor TCRs appeared in blood more at resection than follow-up.

Every TCR cDNA molecule bore a unique molecular identifier. TCRdb fed the 5' RACE reads into MiXCR, producing one record per CDR3 protein. This sample has about 50,000 distinct CDR3 sequences, with approximately 7.6% found just once. As to time point: sample taken at primary tumor resection. Without sorting, whole RNA was sequenced from tumor, nontumor lung or frozen PBMC. Donors were 72 untreated early-stage non-small cell lung cancer patients. V was shortened by 4 bases and J by 0 bases, with 13 bases between the two germline ends. The V gene's germline CDR1 is DFQATT and CDR2 SNEGSKA (reference sequence). This CDR3 spans 15 amino acids. As regards this clonotype: What it recognizes is unknown.

The sequenced sample was PBMCs, obtained at surgery. The chain couples TRBV20-1 to TRBJ1-5; D unresolved. The receptor was isolated from a female donor with early-stage non-small cell lung cancer. The CDR3 region is CSAMWESHSNQPQHF. The CDR3 nucleotides read TGCAGTGCTATGTGGGAGAGCCATAGCAATCAGCCCCAGCATTTT.